These 27 T cell receptor beta chains came from one sample sequenced in a study of T cell responses to AZD1222 COVID-19 vaccine. Generated by immunoSEQ multiplex PCR, the TCRdb table keeps only in-frame clones and is missing some. The sample has about 170,000 clones; roughly nine tenths are singletons. The sample here was peripheral blood, taken 28 days after the second AZD1222 dose. The receptor set was obtained from an adult who received the AZD1222 COVID-19 vaccine.

The chain has TRBV11-2 and TRBJ1-2; D is unresolved. Germline V gives CDR1 SGHAT, CDR2 FQNNGV. V was cut by 3 bases and J by 4 bases, with 3 bases left in between. This CDR3 is built from 11 residues. The DNA for the CDR3 is TGTGCCAGCAGCTTTCGCTATGGCTACACCTTC. This gives the protein CASSFRYGYTF.

The J gene is TRBJ2-1, the V gene TRBV5-4; tentatively, D is TRBD1 or TRBD2 (5 bases each). This CDR3 has 15 residues. V dropped 5 bases and J dropped 0 bases, with 12 bases sitting between them. The germline V gene encodes CDR1 SGHNT and CDR2 YYREEE (reference sequence). CDR3 amino acids: CASSEGQGSYNEQFF. CDR3 bases: TGTGCCAGCAGTGAGGGGCAGGGCTCCTACAATGAGCAGTTCTTC.

The V and J genes are TRBV5-1 and TRBJ2-7; D is undetermined. The CDR3 runs 15 residues. Between the trimmed V and J ends, which lost 1 base and 3 bases, there was a span of 14 bases. Germline V gene data show CDR1 as SGHRS and CDR2 as YFSETQ. The CDR3 nucleotides are TGCGCCAGCAGCTTGACTGGGGTCCAGAACTACGAGCAGTACTTC. This codes for CASSLTGVQNYEQYF.

The chain combines TRBV9 with TRBJ2-1, with no clear D. With 2 bases removed from V and 5 bases from J, the gap between germline ends came to 8 bases. Looked up from germline, CDR1 is SGDLS and CDR2 is YYNGEE. This CDR3 has 13 amino acids. DNA for the CDR3: TGTGCCAGCAGCGTCAGCAAAAACAATGAGCAGTTCTTC. Amino acids: CASSVSKNNEQFF. The variable domain in full, completed from reference TRBV9 and TRBJ2-1, reads DSGVTQTPKHLITATGQRVTLRCSPRSGDLSVYWYQQSLDQGLQFLIQYYNGEERAKGNILERFSAQQFPDLHSELNLSSLELGDSALYFCASSVSKNNEQFFGPGTRLTVL.

The chain has TRBV19 and TRBJ2-2, with 7 bases lining up with TRBD1. Germline V gene lookup returns CDR1 LNHDA and CDR2 SQIVND (reference sequence). The junction had 9 bases not matched to a gene; V was cut back by 0 bases and J by 5 bases. The CDR3 loop spans 17 amino acids. This CDR3 reads CASSIDLGGALTGELFF. Written as DNA, the CDR3 is TGTGCCAGTAGTATAGATCTAGGGGGCGCGTTAACCGGGGAGCTGTTTTTT.

The chain carries TRBV12-3 or TRBV12-4 and TRBJ1-6; D is undetermined. Trimming removed 3 bases from V and 7 bases from J, with 7 bases in between. The CDR3 is 13 amino acids. The CDR3 nucleotides read TGTGCCAGCAGTTTTAATTACAATTCACCCCTCCACTTT. Translated: CASSFNYNSPLHF.

The chain joins TRBV9 to TRBJ2-7; D is possibly TRBD1 or TRBD2 (5 bases each). Germline V gives CDR1 SGDLS, CDR2 YYNGEE. The length of the CDR3 is 15 residues. Trimming removed 0 bases at V and 3 bases at J, with 13 bases between. CDR3 in DNA: TGTGCCAGCAGCGTAGACGCCCGGGACGGCTACGAGCAGTACTTC. Translated, it gives CASSVDARDGYEQYF.

The chain employs TRBV3-1 (or the pseudogene TRBV3-2) and TRBJ1-1; D possibly corresponds to TRBD1 (5 bases). Germline CDR1 is LGHDT and CDR2 is YNNKEL (reference sequence). V was pared by 5 bases and J by 1 base, with 14 bases between. The CDR3 is 15 residues long. As DNA, the CDR3 is TGTGCCAGCAGCTTTTTACGTGGGGGGAACACTGAAGCTTTCTTT. Translation gives CASSFLRGGNTEAFF.

The chain links TRBV3-1 (or the pseudogene TRBV3-2) to TRBJ2-2; the D gene is possibly TRBD1 (6 bases). Trimming cost V 4 bases and J 5 bases, with 17 bases left between them. CDR3 length: 16 residues. Germline CDR1 reads LGHDT; CDR2 reads YNNKEL (reference sequence). The CDR3 is CASSRDRTLSTGELFF. The DNA of the CDR3 is TGTGCCAGCAGCCGAGACAGGACCTTAAGTACCGGGGAGCTGTTTTTT.

J is TRBJ1-2 and V is TRBV19; D call uncertain. Trimming stripped 6 bases from V and 0 bases from J, with 5 bases between. The CDR3 contains 12 residues. The germline gives CDR1 LNHDA, CDR2 SQIVND (reference sequence). The CDR3, as DNA: TGTGCCAGTAGCGGTTCTAACTATGGCTACACCTTC. The encoded protein is CASSGSNYGYTF.

V gene TRBV7-2 combines with J gene TRBJ1-2, with a tentative D call TRBD1 (5 bases). V lost 2 bases to trimming and J lost 2 bases, with 21 bases between them. Germline CDR1 SGHTA, CDR2 FQGNSA. The CDR3 consists of 18 residues. CDR3 sequence (DNA): TGTGCCAGCAGCTTAATGGGCACTCGGCAGGGAGGAAACTATGGCTACACCTTC. Protein sequence: CASSLMGTRQGGNYGYTF.

This chain uses TRBV27 with TRBJ1-2, with unresolved D. This CDR3 is built from 14 residues. The germline gives CDR1 MNHEY, CDR2 SMNVEV (reference sequence). With 8 bases removed from V and 4 bases from J, the gap between germline ends came to 17 bases. CDR3 sequence: CASRSDRVGYGYTF. Here the CDR3 DNA reads TGTGCCAGCCGCTCGGATCGTGTGGGCTATGGCTACACCTTC.

This sequence joins TRBV5-1 and TRBJ2-5, with D perhaps assigned TRBD1 or TRBD2 (6 bases each). V was clipped by 4 bases and J by 4 bases, with 14 bases between them. Germline CDR1 is SGHRS and CDR2 is YFSETQ. The CDR3 covers 14 residues. The CDR3 DNA reads TGCGCCAGCAGCCCCCAAGGGGGGTTAGAGACCCAGTACTTC. This translates into CASSPQGGLETQYF.

CDR3 DNA sequence: TGCGCCAGCAGCATCGGACTCGAAGGCAATCAGCCCCAGCATTTT. This codes for CASSIGLEGNQPQHF. The chain links TRBV5-1 to TRBJ1-5; D remains ambiguous. The V gene's germline CDR1 is SGHRS and CDR2 YFSETQ. V was pared by 4 bases and J by 2 bases, with 13 bases between. The CDR3 sequence is 15 residues long.

V usage is TRBV30 and J usage is TRBJ2-5, with D possibly matching TRBD2 (6 bases). With 0 bases removed from V and 5 bases from J, the gap between germline ends came to 10 bases. The length of the CDR3 is 13 residues. Germline values: CDR1 GTSNPN, CDR2 SVGIG (reference sequence). CDR3 nucleotides: TGTGCCTGGAGTGTAGGGACTCTGGAGACCCAGTACTTC. Amino acids: CAWSVGTLETQYF.

The V gene is TRBV5-4, the J gene TRBJ1-4, with D tentatively TRBD1 (5 bases). Trimming left V 3 bases short and J 4 bases short, with 16 bases between. The CDR3 sequence is 16 residues long. Germline values: CDR1 SGHNT, CDR2 YYREEE (reference sequence). The CDR3 sequence: CASSSATGAHNEKLFF. CDR3 nucleotides: TGTGCCAGCAGCTCCGCTACAGGAGCCCATAATGAAAAACTGTTTTTT.

The chain is built from TRBV4-3 and TRBJ2-7; 9 positions agree with TRBD1. Germline V CDR1 and CDR2: LGHNA, YSLEER. There are 15 residues in the CDR3. V shed 2 bases and J 1 base; nucleotides not matched to a gene: 3. The CDR3 region is CASSQRGQGSYEQYF. The CDR3 region has the DNA TGCGCCAGCAGCCAACGGGGACAGGGATCCTACGAGCAGTACTTC.

As to this clone: The same CDR3 arises from other DNA sequences in this sample as well. The chain carries TRBV5-1 and TRBJ2-2; 11 bases fit TRBD2. The ends lost 4 bases at V and 0 bases at J; junction bases unmatched: 8. This CDR3 is 18 amino acids long. The germline CDR1 and CDR2 sequences are SGHRS and YFSETQ. In nucleotides, the CDR3 is TGCGCCAGCAGCAGGGGGACTAGCGGAGGGCCGAACACCGGGGAGCTGTTTTTT. As protein: CASSRGTSGGPNTGELFF. The complete variable domain, with remaining parts taken from reference TRBV5-1 and TRBJ2-2, reads KAGVTQTPRYLIKTRGQQVTLSCSPISGHRSVSWYQQTPGQGLQFLFEYFSETQRNKGNFPGRFSGRQFSNSRSEMNVSTLELGDSALYLCASSRGTSGGPNTGELFFGEGSRLTVL.

The chain joins TRBV5-1 to TRBJ1-4; D unclear. This CDR3 is 16 amino acids long. V was trimmed by 0 bases and J by 3 bases, leaving 12 bases between them. Germline loops: CDR1 SGHRS, CDR2 YFSETQ. In DNA form, the CDR3 reads TGCGCCAGCAGCTTGGGGTCTGCCAAATCTAATGAAAAACTGTTTTTT. It codes for CASSLGSAKSNEKLFF.

This clone was seen a handful of times. The rearrangement joins TRBV19 to TRBJ1-2; D is possibly TRBD1 (5 bases). Germline CDR1 is LNHDA and CDR2 is SQIVND (reference sequence). Between the trimmed V and J ends, which lost 10 bases and 7 bases, there was a span of 25 bases. The CDR3 has 15 residues. The CDR3 here is CATEEWAGRGGGYTF. The CDR3 DNA reads as TGTGCCACCGAGGAATGGGCGGGGCGCGGTGGTGGCTACACCTTC.

This clone was recorded a few times. This chain uses TRBV6-2 or TRBV6-3 with TRBJ2-7; perhaps TRBD1 as D (5 bases). This CDR3 comprises 12 residues. In germline, CDR1 is MNHEY, CDR2 SVGEGT. V lost 6 bases and J 3 bases, leaving 9 bases between the germline ends. CDR3 sequence reads: CASSPTDYEQYF. In nucleotides, the CDR3 is TGTGCCAGCAGCCCGACAGACTACGAGCAGTACTTC.

The rearrangement joins TRBV6-1 to TRBJ1-3, with D unresolved. Looked up from germline, CDR1 is MNHNS and CDR2 is SASEGT. Trimming cost V 2 bases and J 0 bases, with 14 bases left between them. This CDR3 is built from 17 residues. The DNA of the CDR3 is TGTGCCAGCAGTGAAAGAAACGGCCTACTCTCTGGAAACACCATATATTTT. This sequence encodes CASSERNGLLSGNTIYF.

The chain combines TRBV7-8 with TRBJ1-5; D gene unclear. Trimming took off 3 bases at V and 5 bases at J, with 11 bases between the two ends. CDR3 size: 14 residues. Germline CDR1 is SGHVS and CDR2 is FQNEAQ. CDR3: CASSFGSWDQPQHF. The CDR3 DNA reads TGTGCCAGCAGCTTCGGGTCTTGGGATCAGCCCCAGCATTTT.

This clone was seen only once. Within the sample, other DNA sequences also encode this same CDR3. The rearrangement links TRBV3-1 (or the pseudogene TRBV3-2) to TRBJ1-2; D unresolved. The V gene's germline CDR1 is LGHDT and CDR2 YNNKEL (reference sequence). Trimming left V 1 base short and J 5 bases short, with 2 bases between. The CDR3 is 11 amino acids. Here the CDR3 reads CASSQGYGYTF. CDR3 nucleotides: TGTGCCAGCAGCCAAGGGTATGGCTACACCTTC.

This clone was observed a few times. The chain is built from TRBV5-4 and TRBJ1-1, with unresolved D. CDR1 and CDR2 from the germline V gene are SGHNT and YYREEE (reference sequence). The CDR3 totals 13 residues. V was clipped by 0 bases and J by 1 base, with 4 bases between them. CDR3 sequence reads: CASSLAGNTEAFF. CDR3 in DNA: TGTGCCAGCAGCTTGGCAGGGAACACTGAAGCTTTCTTT.

This chain joins TRBV15 and TRBJ2-7, with 9 nucleotides matching TRBD1. Germline V gene data show CDR1 as LNHNV and CDR2 as YYDKDF (reference sequence). Germline trimming cut 5 bases from V and 5 bases from J; bases unmatched to any gene: 7. This CDR3 contains 14 residues. The CDR3 sequence is CATSRTGGLDEQYF. For the CDR3, the DNA is TGTGCCACCAGCCGAACAGGGGGCCTCGACGAGCAGTACTTC. The full variable domain, completed using reference TRBV15 and TRBJ2-7, is DAMVIQNPRYQVTQFGKPVTLSCSQTLNHNVMYWYQQKSSQAPKLLFHYYDKDFNNEADTPDNFQSRRPNTSFCFLDIRSPGLGDTAMYLCATSRTGGLDEQYFGPGTRLTVT.

This sequence joins TRBV5-8 and TRBJ2-2; no clear D gene. The germline CDR1 and CDR2 sequences are SGHTS and YDEGEE. The CDR3 covers 13 residues. V dropped 5 bases and J dropped 5 bases, with 10 bases sitting between them. CDR3 in amino acids: CASRSSGTGELFF. CDR3 DNA sequence: TGTGCCAGCAGATCATCGGGTACCGGGGAGCTGTTTTTT.